This TCR beta chain came from a study of molecular identifiers for immune sequencing clone quantification. TCRdb reprocessed the PCR reads with MiXCR, giving one entry per CDR3 protein. This sample has about 100,000 distinct CDR3 sequences, with over 20% found just once. Germline V gives CDR1 MGHRA, CDR2 YSYEKL. The CDR3 is 18 amino acids. V lost 2 bases and J lost 6; bases outside the gene matches: 14. The sample holds many counts of this clonotype. Source material: naive CD8+ T cells from blood, with Jurkat cell RNA spiked in. Subset here: FACS-sorted CD8+CD4-CCR7+CD45RA+ naive T cells. The sequence derives from a human donor in good health. Some libraries in this study had Jurkat cell RNA spiked in. The chain combines TRBV4-1 with TRBJ2-2, with 8 positions matching TRBD1. The CDR3 sequence: CASSQLKTGTGFAGELFF. The CDR3 DNA follows: TGCGCCAGCAGCCAACTCAAAACCGGGACAGGTTTCGCCGGGGAGCTGTTTTTT.